This section outlines one T cell receptor (beta chain) sequence together with its context. What it binds is unknown. Germline V lookup: CDR1 SGDLS, CDR2 YYNGEE. There are 14 residues in the CDR3. V gave up 1 base and J gave up 3 bases, with 7 bases separating them. The sample comes from a study of vaccination and CD4 T cells after COVID-19. Study results and limitations: A comparatively limited set of convalescent patients was examined, with no early post-infection timepoints. There was no significant change from approximately 21 to 38 median reactive clonotypes.

The treatment is: roughly ten-day PBMC culture with coronavirus spike peptide pools or control peptides (ViraFEST assay). The Oncomine TCR Beta short-read assay was what sequenced the DNA obtained from cultured CD4+ T cells. TCRdb redid the calling of the PCR reads with MiXCR, one entry per CDR3 protein. This table holds about 15,000 distinct CDR3 sequences, roughly two fifths found once. Material: cultured CD4+ T cells from blood. The sequence was obtained from a human donor with COVID-19. The rearrangement links TRBV9 to TRBJ2-2; maybe TRBD1 (5 bases). CDR3 in amino acids: CASSVQGYTGELFF. The DNA for the CDR3 is TGTGCCAGCAGCGTACAGGGCTACACCGGGGAGCTGTTTTTT.